This is a list of T cell receptor beta chains from one sample in a study of blood T cells in healthy people across ages. TCRdb ran MiXCR on the 5' RACE reads and lists one entry per CDR3 protein. The table shows about 1.4 million distinct CDR3 sequences, with approximately 59% occurring only once. Sequences were obtained from blood. Every receptor here comes from a young man in good health. Each CDR3 is given with its conserved first and last residue. D genes are given only for firm matches. Clone size appears in some rows only: once, few, many, or a class for an expanded clone.

j_gene	d_gene	abundance	v_gene	CDR3nt	CDR3aa
TRBJ1-4	NA	NA	TRBV12-3/TRBV12-4	TGTGCCAGCAGTTTACGCGAAAAACTGTTTTTT	CASSLREKLFF
TRBJ2-7	TRBD2	few	TRBV7-8	TGTGCCAGCAGAGAGACATTTCTAGCGGGGGCAATCCACGAGCAGTACTTC	CASRETFLAGAIHEQYF
TRBJ2-7	TRBD1	NA	TRBV12-3/TRBV12-4	TGTGCCAGCAGTCGACAGGGGGGACCCTACGAGCAGTACTTC	CASSRQGGPYEQYF
TRBJ2-1	NA	many	TRBV9	TGTGCCAGCAGCGTAGTTGCCTATGAGCAGTTCTTC	CASSVVAYEQFF
TRBJ1-2	NA	NA	TRBV12-3/TRBV12-4	TGTGCCAGCAGTGAAACAGGGAACACTAATGGCTACACCTTC	CASSETGNTNGYTF
TRBJ2-5	TRBD1	NA	TRBV20-1	TGCAGTGCTAGAGGGACAGGCCCAGGGACCCAGTACTTC	CSARGTGPGTQYF
TRBJ2-3	NA	few	TRBV12-3/TRBV12-4	TGTGCCAGCAGTCCAGGAGACAGTACTAGCACAGATACGCAGTATTTT	CASSPGDSTSTDTQYF
TRBJ1-1	NA	NA	TRBV21-1	TGTGCCAGCTCCAAATTAGAATGGTACACTGAAGCTTTCTTT	CASSKLEWYTEAFF
TRBJ2-7	NA	few	TRBV12-3/TRBV12-4	TGTGCCAGCAGCTGGGGACTCCCTTCCTTCTACGAGCAGTACTTC	CASSWGLPSFYEQYF
TRBJ1-1	NA	NA	TRBV7-8	TGTGCCAGCAGCCTCGTGGCTGACACTGAAGCTTTCTTT	CASSLVADTEAFF
TRBJ2-4	NA	NA	TRBV11-2	TGTGCCAGCAGCGTAGGTGTCGGCAAAAACATTCAGTACTTC	CASSVGVGKNIQYF
TRBJ1-1	NA	NA	TRBV7-6	TGTGCCAGCAGCTTAGACCAAGAGATGAACACTGAAGCTTTCTTT	CASSLDQEMNTEAFF
TRBJ1-1	NA	once	TRBV18	TGTGCCAGCTCACCAACAGATTCGAACACTGAAGCTTTCTTT	CASSPTDSNTEAFF
TRBJ2-7	TRBD2	once	TRBV5-1	TGCGCCAGCAGCTTAGAAGGGACTAGCGGATTCTACGAGCAGTACTTC	CASSLEGTSGFYEQYF
TRBJ2-1	NA	once	TRBV12-3/TRBV12-4	TGTGCCAGTAAGCGGGACAACCGCTACAATGTGCAGTTCTTC	CASKRDNRYNVQFF
TRBJ2-1	TRBD1	NA	TRBV5-4	TGTGCCAGCAGCCCGACAGGGCGATCCTACAATGAGCAGTTCTTC	CASSPTGRSYNEQFF
TRBJ2-7	NA	few	TRBV29-1	TGCAGCGTTGAGTCACAGGAAAGCTACGAGCAGTACTTC	CSVESQESYEQYF
TRBJ2-1	TRBD2	NA	TRBV7-9	TGTGCCAGCAGCCACGTAGGAACTAGCGGGAGTAGGGGCAATGAGCAGTTCTTC	CASSHVGTSGSRGNEQFF
TRBJ1-6	TRBD1	once	TRBV12-3/TRBV12-4	TGTGCCAGCAGTTTAGAGGGACAGGGGGATTCACCCCTCCACTTT	CASSLEGQGDSPLHF
TRBJ2-3	NA	NA	TRBV6-1	TGTGCCAGCAGTGAAATTCTAAGGATCACAGATACGCAGTATTTT	CASSEILRITDTQYF
TRBJ2-7	TRBD1	NA	TRBV28	TGTGCCAGCAGTTTGGACAGGGTCGCCGAGCAGTACTTC	CASSLDRVAEQYF
TRBJ2-1	TRBD1	NA	TRBV3-1	TGTGCCAGCAGCCAATGGATAAGACAGGGCGTTTACAATGAGCAGTTCTTC	CASSQWIRQGVYNEQFF
TRBJ2-1	TRBD1	NA	TRBV6-1	TGTGCCAGCAGTGAAGGGACAGGTTTTTACAATGAGCAGTTCTTC	CASSEGTGFYNEQFF
TRBJ1-5	TRBD1	NA	TRBV12-3/TRBV12-4	TGTGCCAGCAGTTTTCAGGACAGGGGTAATCAGCCCCAGCATTTT	CASSFQDRGNQPQHF
TRBJ2-1	NA	few	TRBV28	TGTGCCAGCAGTCTTCAAAGGATTAACAATGAGCAGTTCTTC	CASSLQRINNEQFF
TRBJ2-7	TRBD2	NA	TRBV7-2	TGTGCCAGCAGCTCAAAGCGGGGGGACCCCTACGAGCAGTACTTC	CASSSKRGDPYEQYF
TRBJ1-2	NA	few	TRBV20-1	TGCAGTGCTAGAGATCTGGATTCGTTCGACTATGGCTACACCTTC	CSARDLDSFDYGYTF
TRBJ2-1	TRBD1	few	TRBV4-3	TGCGCCAGCAGCCAAGGACAGGGGGCCGACAATGAGCAGTTCTTC	CASSQGQGADNEQFF
TRBJ1-4	NA	NA	TRBV12-3/TRBV12-4	TGTGCCAGCACGCCGGCCCTACTTAATGAAAAACTGTTTTTT	CASTPALLNEKLFF
TRBJ1-6	TRBD1	NA	TRBV12-3/TRBV12-4	TGTGCCAGCAGCTTACAACACAGGGGGCGATCACCCCTCCACTTT	CASSLQHRGRSPLHF
TRBJ2-1	NA	NA	TRBV12-3/TRBV12-4	TGTGCCAGCGAGGGCATCCGGGACTCCTACAATGAGCAGTTCTTC	CASEGIRDSYNEQFF
TRBJ1-6	NA	NA	TRBV7-2	TGTGCCAGCAGCTTAACGGCCCCTAATAATTCACCCCTCCACTTT	CASSLTAPNNSPLHF
TRBJ2-5	TRBD2	NA	TRBV3-1	TGTGCCAGCAGCGGGGAGGGGCGGGGAATTCAAGAGACCCAGTACTTC	CASSGEGRGIQETQYF
TRBJ2-7	NA	once	TRBV6-6	TGTGCCAGCAGTTACTCGAACGGGGGCGAGCAGTACTTC	CASSYSNGGEQYF
TRBJ2-3	TRBD2	NA	TRBV13	TGTGCCAGCAGCTTATTTACTAGCGGGGTCAGTGATACGCAGTATTTT	CASSLFTSGVSDTQYF
TRBJ1-2	NA	NA	TRBV18	TGTGCCAGCTCACCTAACACAGAGAACTATGGCTACACCTTC	CASSPNTENYGYTF
TRBJ2-7	NA	few	TRBV20-1	TGCAGTGCTGGCAGTACAGGGACAAGAAGGTCCCCCGAGCAGTACTTC	CSAGSTGTRRSPEQYF
TRBJ1-6	NA	NA	TRBV7-2	TGTGCCAGCAGCTCGGACAGCCCGGAAAGTCCCCTCCACTTT	CASSSDSPESPLHF